Listed below are T cell receptor beta chains from one sample, sequenced in a study of monozygotic twins with inflammatory bowel disease. TCRdb reprocessed the 5' RACE reads and keeps a single row for each CDR3 protein, giving no DNA. Recorded here are about 160,000 distinct CDR3 sequences; the top ten clones represent approximately 2.4%. Sequencing used blood. The receptors were sampled from a human donor with ulcerative colitis or Crohn's disease, or a healthy co-twin of an affected twin (not recorded which). CDR3s include the opening cysteine and the closing phenylalanine or tryptophan.

TRBV19	TRBJ2-1	CASSIGVGSYNEQFF
TRBV9	TRBJ2-7	CASSVEGRPSDEQYF
TRBV6-6	TRBJ1-1	CASSYGGSTEAFF
TRBV15	TRBJ2-1	CATSSFPDGTMQFF
TRBV27	TRBJ1-1	CASSHRGPTEAFF
TRBV7-2	TRBJ2-7	CASSPDRAVQYF
TRBV12-3/TRBV12-4	TRBJ2-3	CASSPRITDTQYF
TRBV7-3	TRBJ2-7	CASSRGTGLSYEQYF
TRBV5-1	TRBJ1-1	CASSGSPNTEAFF
TRBV20-1	TRBJ2-7	CSARDEENYEQYF
TRBV4-2	TRBJ2-3	CASSHRTGDGTDTQYF
TRBV12-3/TRBV12-4	TRBJ2-7	CASSRQGALYEQYF
TRBV6-5	TRBJ2-1	CVSSYTGGNEQFF
TRBV9	TRBJ2-1	CASSIGRDSYNEQFF
TRBV5-1	TRBJ2-7	CASSEDRYEQYF
TRBV6-5	TRBJ2-5	CASSYRFATGETQYF
TRBV21-1	TRBJ1-4	CASSGRGVATNEKLFF
TRBV4-2	TRBJ2-1	CASSQELAGGDEQFF
TRBV5-1	TRBJ2-1	CASSLELAGGNEQFF
TRBV6-4	TRBJ2-3	CASNLLYTDTQYF
TRBV15	TRBJ2-7	CATSRDLSIGGEQYF
TRBV12-3/TRBV12-4	TRBJ1-4	CASSSLEFRQGTNEKLFF
TRBV7-2	TRBJ1-2	CASSRTGGRYYGYTF
TRBV5-1	TRBJ2-7	CASNAGGRSYEQYF
TRBV5-5	TRBJ1-1	CASSPKGGTEAFF
TRBV6-1	TRBJ2-5	CASSHILTRSEETQYF
TRBV5-6	TRBJ1-2	CASRRTGESYGYTF
TRBV2	TRBJ2-5	CASEDGVQETQYF
TRBV2	TRBJ2-1	CASSEGTSGPYNEQFF
TRBV7-2	TRBJ1-6	CASSFLPVVYNSPLHF
TRBV18	TRBJ2-2	CASSPDRGTGELFF
TRBV12-3/TRBV12-4	TRBJ2-3	CASSLDGTGVDTQYF
TRBV7-2	TRBJ2-7	CASSPLGGTSGTLGYF
TRBV12-3/TRBV12-4	TRBJ2-5	CASRDLRGRETQYF
TRBV6-5	TRBJ2-3	CASSLPLGGSSTDTQYF
TRBV5-1	TRBJ1-5	CASSLQGTDQPQHF
TRBV7-9	TRBJ2-1	CASSLIPLARGQFF
TRBV18	TRBJ2-7	CASSPRGGMPSNEQYF
TRBV5-4	TRBJ2-5	CASSLEGSGETQYF
TRBV5-6	TRBJ2-2	CASSLATGELFF
TRBV15	TRBJ2-7	CATGGVGLSNEQYF
TRBV24-1	TRBJ2-7	CATSDSGTGPYEQYF
TRBV20-1	TRBJ2-1	CSARSSLGYNEQFF